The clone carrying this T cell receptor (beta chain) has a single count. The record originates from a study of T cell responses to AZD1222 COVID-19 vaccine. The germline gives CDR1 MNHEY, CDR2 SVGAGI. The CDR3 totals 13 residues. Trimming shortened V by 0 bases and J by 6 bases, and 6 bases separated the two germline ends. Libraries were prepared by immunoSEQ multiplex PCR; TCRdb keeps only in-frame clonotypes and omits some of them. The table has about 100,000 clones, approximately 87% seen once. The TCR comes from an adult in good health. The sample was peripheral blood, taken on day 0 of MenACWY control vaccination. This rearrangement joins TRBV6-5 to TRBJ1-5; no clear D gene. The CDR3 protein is CASSYSMSQPQHF. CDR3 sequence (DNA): TGTGCCAGCAGTTACTCGATGAGTCAGCCCCAGCATTTT.